Listed here are 9 T cell receptor beta chains from one sample, sequenced in a study of CD8+ T cells in alopecia areata. Isolated RNA was reverse transcribed into cDNA used as the sequencing template. Profiling relied on immunoSEQ multiplex PCR, and the TCRdb table lists in-frame clones only, not all of them. The sample includes 130,000 to 150,000 clones, 40% to 55% of them seen just once. Sample: CD4+ T cells sorted from blood, taken at week 0. Receptor source: a human donor with alopecia areata.

The V gene is TRBV18, the J gene TRBJ2-5; D remains unclear. V gave up 6 bases and J gave up 2 bases, with 10 bases separating them. Germline V gene lookup returns CDR1 KGHSH and CDR2 LQKENI. The CDR3 runs to 13 residues. For the CDR3, the DNA is TGTGCCAGCTCCCTCGTGTGGCAAGAGACCCAGTACTTC. Its protein is CASSLVWQETQYF.

This clone was picked up one time. This chain connects TRBV6-1 to TRBJ2-3; 8 nucleotides agree with TRBD2. The CDR3 length is 18 residues. Germline values: CDR1 MNHNS, CDR2 SASEGT. The ends lost 4 bases at V and 3 bases at J; junction bases unmatched: 15. CDR3 nucleotide sequence: TGTGCCAGCAGTGCATCCTTTACTCGTCCGGGGGGGACAGATACGCAGTATTTT. It yields the protein CASSASFTRPGGTDTQYF.

This clone was counted at least ten times. The chain recombines TRBV2 with TRBJ2-7; TRBD1 matches 9 bases. The CDR3 extends over 12 amino acids. Germline-derived CDR1 and CDR2 are SNHLY and FYNNEI. V dropped 9 bases and J dropped 6; count of bases not matched to a gene: 6. The CDR3: CASDLTGGEQYF. The CDR3 region has the DNA TGTGCCAGTGATTTGACAGGGGGCGAGCAGTACTTC.

The gene calls are TRBV5-1 and TRBJ1-2; D not certain. V lost 0 bases to trimming and J lost 2 bases, with 11 bases between them. The germline CDR1 and CDR2 sequences are SGHRS and YFSETQ. The CDR3 contains 15 residues. CDR3: CASSLGASDNYGYTF. The CDR3 DNA follows: TGCGCCAGCAGCTTGGGGGCCAGCGACAACTATGGCTACACCTTC.

This clone was observed a few times. The chain carries TRBV2 and TRBJ2-2; 10 bases fit TRBD2. Germline V gene lookup returns CDR1 SNHLY and CDR2 FYNNEI. The CDR3 sequence is 16 residues long. Trimming cost V 7 bases and J 3 bases; bases outside gene matches: 8. The CDR3 DNA sequence: TGTGCCAGCATAGCTAGCGGGAGATTGGACACCGGGGAGCTGTTTTTT. It specifies CASIASGRLDTGELFF.

The chain recombines TRBV30 with TRBJ2-1, with 9 bases matching TRBD1. Germline V gene data show CDR1 as GTSNPN and CDR2 as SVGIG (reference sequence). This CDR3 is 13 amino acids long. The J segment lost 9 bases and the V segment lost 4 bases, leaving 7 bases of the junction unmatched. Here the CDR3 reads CAWNVGQGREQFF. The CDR3, as DNA: TGTGCCTGGAACGTGGGACAGGGCCGTGAGCAGTTCTTC.

The chain joins TRBV27 to TRBJ1-5; D gene unclear. CDR1 and CDR2 from the germline V gene are MNHEY and SMNVEV (reference sequence). The CDR3 has 14 amino acids. V lost 5 bases and J lost 6, with 14 bases in between. In nucleotides, the CDR3 is TGTGCCAGCAGTATGAACGGCCGGAGTCAGCCCCAGCATTTT. Encoded protein: CASSMNGRSQPQHF.

The chain couples TRBV29-1 to TRBJ2-3, with TRBD2 matching over 8 bases. The CDR3 totals 17 residues. V lost 6 bases and J lost 0; bases outside the gene matches: 14. Per germline, CDR1 SQVTM and CDR2 ANQGSEA. The CDR3 bases are TGCAGCGTGAGGGGGGCACCGGGACTAGGGAGCACAGATACGCAGTATTTT. It codes for CSVRGAPGLGSTDTQYF.

This clone has a handful of counts. The rearrangement links TRBV28 to TRBJ2-1; 10 nucleotides align to TRBD2. The V gene's germline CDR1 is MDHEN and CDR2 SYDVKM. CDR3 length equals 13 residues. The V and J ends lost 8 bases and 7 bases, in that order; junction bases with no gene match: 5. CDR3 amino acids: CASGLAERNEQFF. CDR3 bases: TGTGCCAGCGGACTAGCGGAGCGAAATGAGCAGTTCTTC.